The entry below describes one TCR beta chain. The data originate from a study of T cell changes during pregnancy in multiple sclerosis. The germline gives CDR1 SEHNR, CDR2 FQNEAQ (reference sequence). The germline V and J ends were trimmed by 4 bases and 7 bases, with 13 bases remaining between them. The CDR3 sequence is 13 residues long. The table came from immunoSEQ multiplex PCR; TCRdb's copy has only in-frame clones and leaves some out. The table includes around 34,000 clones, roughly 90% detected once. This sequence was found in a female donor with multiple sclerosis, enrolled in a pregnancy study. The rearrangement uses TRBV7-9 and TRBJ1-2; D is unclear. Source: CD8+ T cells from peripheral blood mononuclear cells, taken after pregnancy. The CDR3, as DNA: TGTGCCAGCAGCTCCCGGGAAAGCGGTGGCTACACCTTC. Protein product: CASSSRESGGYTF. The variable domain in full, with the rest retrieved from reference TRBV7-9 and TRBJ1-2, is DTGVSQNPRHKITKRGQNVTFRCDPISEHNRLYWYRQTLGQGPEFLTYFQNEAQLEKSRLLSDRFSAERPKGSFSTLEIQRTEQGDSAMYLCASSSRESGGYTFGSGTRLTVV.